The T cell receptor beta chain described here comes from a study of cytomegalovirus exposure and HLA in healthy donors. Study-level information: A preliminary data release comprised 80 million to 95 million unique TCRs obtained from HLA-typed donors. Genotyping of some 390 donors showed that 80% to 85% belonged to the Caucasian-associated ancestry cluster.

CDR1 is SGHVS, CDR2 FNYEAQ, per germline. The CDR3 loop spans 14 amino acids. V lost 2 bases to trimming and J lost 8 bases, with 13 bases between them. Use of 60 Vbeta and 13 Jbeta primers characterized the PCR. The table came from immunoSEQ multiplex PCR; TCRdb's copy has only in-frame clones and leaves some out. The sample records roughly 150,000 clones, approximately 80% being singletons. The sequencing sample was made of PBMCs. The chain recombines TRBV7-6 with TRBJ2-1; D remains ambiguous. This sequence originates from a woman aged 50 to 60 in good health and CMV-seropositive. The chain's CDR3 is CASSLKLGADEQFF. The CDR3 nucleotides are TGTGCCAGCAGCTTAAAGCTGGGCGCCGATGAGCAGTTCTTC.